This T cell receptor beta chain derives from a study of blood T cell repertoires in COVID-19. About the research overall: Samples came from the United States, Italy and Spain, spanning acute and convalescent COVID-19. Nucleic acid was either cDNA or gDNA, and it came from T cells, B-cell-depleted T cells, or PBMCs.

The CDR3 extends over 12 amino acids. Germline V CDR1 and CDR2: SGHRS, YFSETQ. Between the trimmed V and J ends, which lost 6 bases and 5 bases, there was a span of 11 bases. The table came from immunoSEQ multiplex PCR; TCRdb's copy has only in-frame clones and leaves some out. The sample yields some 40,000 clones, about 85% seen once. This receptor was taken from a woman aged 80 or over with acute or convalescent COVID-19. V usage is TRBV5-1 and J usage is TRBJ2-5; the D gene is possibly TRBD2 (6 bases). Sample: peripheral blood. The CDR3 DNA reads as TGCGCCAGCACAGGGACTTCGGAGACCCAGTACTTC. It codes for CASTGTSETQYF.